The 5 T cell receptor beta chains listed next were all sequenced from one sample in a study of beta chain features in type 1 diabetes. Reverse transcription of all isolated RNA meant that expressed TCRB transcripts were sequenced. Sequenced by immunoSEQ multiplex PCR; TCRdb stores in-frame clones only, minus some. Of 80,000 to 90,000 clones in the sample, under 35% were seen once. The sample consisted of stem cell memory CD4+ T cells from blood. All receptors derive from a woman aged 18-29 years in good health.

V and J are TRBV7-6 and TRBJ1-5, with 9 nucleotides matching TRBD1. This CDR3 has 16 amino acids. CDR1 SGHVS and CDR2 FNYEAQ come from the germline V gene. The V gene end was trimmed by 5 bases and the J gene end by 6 bases; junction bases not matched to a gene: 11. The CDR3: CASSPQPGQGPQPQHF. In DNA, the CDR3 is TGTGCCAGCAGCCCCCAGCCGGGACAGGGTCCTCAGCCCCAGCATTTT.

This clone was detected once. Additional DNA sequences in this sample encode the identical CDR3. The chain carries TRBV18 and TRBJ1-1, with TRBD1 as a possible D gene (6 bases). The germline V gene encodes CDR1 KGHSH and CDR2 LQKENI. The CDR3 sequence is 13 residues long. The V end lost 4 bases, the J end lost 1 base, and 7 bases lay between the germline ends. CDR3: CASSRDKNTEAFF. The CDR3 DNA reads as TGTGCCAGCTCACGGGACAAGAACACTGAAGCTTTCTTT.

The rearrangement links TRBV19 to TRBJ1-5; 7 bases align to TRBD1. The CDR3 has 14 residues. The J segment lost 2 bases and the V segment lost 5 bases, leaving 3 bases of the junction unmatched. Per the germline V gene, CDR1 is LNHDA and CDR2 is SQIVND (reference sequence). CDR3 bases: TGTGCCAGTAGTCCGGGGACAGGCAATCAGCCCCAGCATTTT. Translation: CASSPGTGNQPQHF. Variable domain in full (rest from reference TRBV19 and TRBJ1-5): DGGITQSPKYLFRKEGQNVTLSCEQNLNHDAMYWYRQDPGQGLRLIYYSQIVNDFQKGDIAEGYSVSREKKESFPLTVTSAQKNPTAFYLCASSPGTGNQPQHFGDGTRLSIL.

The V and J genes are TRBV5-6 and TRBJ2-4; 8 positions match TRBD1. CDR1 SGHDT and CDR2 YYEEEE come from the germline V gene. This CDR3 has 12 amino acids. J lost 16 bases, V lost 4 bases, and 10 bases had no gene match. CDR3 amino acids: CASSPTGGRNYF. Written as DNA, the CDR3 is TGTGCCAGCAGCCCAACAGGGGGACGTAACTACTTC.

The CDR3 sequence: CASSFLAGGTYEQYF. The CDR3 DNA sequence: TGTGCCAGCAGCTTCTTGGCGGGAGGTACCTACGAGCAGTACTTC. This rearrangement joins TRBV7-2 to TRBJ2-7; 8 bases are shared with TRBD2. Germline loops: CDR1 SGHTA, CDR2 FQGNSA. CDR3 length: 15 residues. J lost 2 bases, V lost 3 bases, and 6 bases had no gene match.